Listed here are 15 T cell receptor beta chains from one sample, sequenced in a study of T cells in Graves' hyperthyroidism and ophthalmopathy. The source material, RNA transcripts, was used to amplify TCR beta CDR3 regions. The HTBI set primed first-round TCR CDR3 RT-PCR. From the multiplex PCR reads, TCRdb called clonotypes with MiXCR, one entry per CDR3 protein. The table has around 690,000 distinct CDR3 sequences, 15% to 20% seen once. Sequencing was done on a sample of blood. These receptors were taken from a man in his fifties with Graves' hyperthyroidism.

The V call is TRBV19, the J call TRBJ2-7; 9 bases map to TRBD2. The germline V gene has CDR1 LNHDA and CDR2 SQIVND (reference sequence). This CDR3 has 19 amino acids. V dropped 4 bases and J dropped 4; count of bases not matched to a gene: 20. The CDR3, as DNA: TGTGCCAGTAGTACTAGCGGGAAGCCCTCTTACGGATACCCATACGAGCAGTACTTC. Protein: CASSTSGKPSYGYPYEQYF.

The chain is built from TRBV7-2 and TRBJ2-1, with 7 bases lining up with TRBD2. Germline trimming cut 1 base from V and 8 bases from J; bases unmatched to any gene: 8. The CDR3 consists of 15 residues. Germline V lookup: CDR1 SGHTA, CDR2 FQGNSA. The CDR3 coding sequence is TGTGCCAGCAGCTTAGAATGGCGGGAGATCGATGAGCAGTTCTTC. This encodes CASSLEWREIDEQFF.

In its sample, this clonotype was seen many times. The CDR3, as DNA: TGTGCCAGCAGGCGTGACAGGGGGCGAACCGGGGAGCTGTTTTTT. Encoded protein: CASRRDRGRTGELFF. The V call is TRBV27, the J call TRBJ2-2; 10 bases line up with TRBD1. V shed 6 bases and J 5 bases; nucleotides not matched to a gene: 6. CDR1 is MNHEY, CDR2 SMNVEV, per germline (reference sequence). This CDR3 is 15 amino acids long.

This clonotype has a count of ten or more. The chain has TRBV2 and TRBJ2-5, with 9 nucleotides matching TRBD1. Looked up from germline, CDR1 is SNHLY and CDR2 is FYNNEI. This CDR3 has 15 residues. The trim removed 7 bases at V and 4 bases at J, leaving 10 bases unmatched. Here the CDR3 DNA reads TGTGCCAGCATCGAAGTGGGACAGGGCCGAGAGACCCAGTACTTC. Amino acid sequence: CASIEVGQGRETQYF.

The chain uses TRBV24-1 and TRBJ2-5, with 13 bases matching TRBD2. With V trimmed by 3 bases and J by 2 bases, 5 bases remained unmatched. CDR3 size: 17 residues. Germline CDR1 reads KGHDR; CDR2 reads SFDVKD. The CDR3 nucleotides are TGTGCCACCAGTGATGCCCCGGGACTAGCGGGGCAAGAGACCCAGTACTTC. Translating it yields CATSDAPGLAGQETQYF.

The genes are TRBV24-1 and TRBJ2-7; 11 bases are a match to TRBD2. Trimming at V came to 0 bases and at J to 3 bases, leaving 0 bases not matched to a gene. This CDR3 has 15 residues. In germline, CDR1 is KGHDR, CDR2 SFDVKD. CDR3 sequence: CATSDLTSGGYEQYF. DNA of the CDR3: TGTGCCACCAGTGATTTGACTAGCGGGGGCTACGAGCAGTACTTC.

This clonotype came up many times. CDR3 in DNA: TGTGCCAGCAGTTCAGTTGTAACTAATGAAAAACTGTTTTTT. Translating gives CASSSVVTNEKLFF. The chain uses TRBV6-1 and TRBJ1-4; no clear D. This CDR3 has 14 amino acids. The V end lost 5 bases, the J end lost 1 base, and 8 bases lay between the germline ends. Germline CDR1 MNHNS, CDR2 SASEGT.

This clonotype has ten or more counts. The CDR3 here is CASSAAGDRGRGEQYF. DNA of the CDR3: TGTGCCAGCAGTGCCGCCGGGGACAGGGGGCGCGGTGAGCAGTACTTC. This chain joins TRBV12-3 or TRBV12-4 and TRBJ2-7; 12 positions match TRBD1. V gave up 5 bases and J gave up 7 bases; unmatched junction bases: 12. The CDR3 length is 16 residues.

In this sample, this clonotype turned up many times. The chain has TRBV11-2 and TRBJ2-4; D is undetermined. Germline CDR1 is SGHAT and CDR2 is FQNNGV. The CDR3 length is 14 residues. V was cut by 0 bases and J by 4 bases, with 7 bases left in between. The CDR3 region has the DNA TGTGCCAGCAGCTTAGATCGCCAGAAAAACATTCAGTACTTC. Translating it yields CASSLDRQKNIQYF.

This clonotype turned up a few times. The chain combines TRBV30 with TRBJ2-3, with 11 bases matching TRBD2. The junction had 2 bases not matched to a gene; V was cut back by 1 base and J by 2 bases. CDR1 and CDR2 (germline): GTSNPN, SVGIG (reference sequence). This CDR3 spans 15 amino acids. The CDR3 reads CAWSATSGITDTQYF. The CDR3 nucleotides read TGTGCCTGGAGTGCGACTAGCGGGATCACAGATACGCAGTATTTT.

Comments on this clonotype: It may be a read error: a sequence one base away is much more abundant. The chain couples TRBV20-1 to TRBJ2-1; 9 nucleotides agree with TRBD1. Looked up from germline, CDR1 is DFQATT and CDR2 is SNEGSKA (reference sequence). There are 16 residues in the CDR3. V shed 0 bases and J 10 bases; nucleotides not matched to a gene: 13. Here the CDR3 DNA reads TGCAGTGCTAGAGATCACCGACAGGGGGTAGGAGGCGAGCAGTTCTTC. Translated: CSARDHRQGVGGEQFF.

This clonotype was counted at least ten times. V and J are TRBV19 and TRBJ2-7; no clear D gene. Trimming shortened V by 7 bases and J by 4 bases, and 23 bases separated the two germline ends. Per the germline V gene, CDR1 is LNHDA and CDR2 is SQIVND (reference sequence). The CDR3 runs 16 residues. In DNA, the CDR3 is TGTGCCAGTACCCCGGACCGCTCGTCGGCCTCATACGAGCAGTACTTC. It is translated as CASTPDRSSASYEQYF. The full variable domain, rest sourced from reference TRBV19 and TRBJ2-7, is DGGITQSPKYLFRKEGQNVTLSCEQNLNHDAMYWYRQDPGQGLRLIYYSQIVNDFQKGDIAEGYSVSREKKESFPLTVTSAQKNPTAFYLCASTPDRSSASYEQYFGPGTRLTVT.

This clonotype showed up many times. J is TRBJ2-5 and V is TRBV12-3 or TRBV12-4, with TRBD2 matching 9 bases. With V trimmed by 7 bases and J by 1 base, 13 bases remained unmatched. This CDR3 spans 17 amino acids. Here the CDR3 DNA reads TGTGCCAGCACCCGACCCCCGACTAGCGGCCGCCAAGAGACCCAGTACTTC. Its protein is CASTRPPTSGRQETQYF.

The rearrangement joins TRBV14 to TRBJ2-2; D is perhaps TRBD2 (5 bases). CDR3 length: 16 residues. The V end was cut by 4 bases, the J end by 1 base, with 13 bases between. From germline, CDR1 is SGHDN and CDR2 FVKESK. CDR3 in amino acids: CASSLRGGGNTGELFF. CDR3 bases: TGTGCCAGCAGCCTTCGTGGCGGAGGGAACACCGGGGAGCTGTTTTTT.

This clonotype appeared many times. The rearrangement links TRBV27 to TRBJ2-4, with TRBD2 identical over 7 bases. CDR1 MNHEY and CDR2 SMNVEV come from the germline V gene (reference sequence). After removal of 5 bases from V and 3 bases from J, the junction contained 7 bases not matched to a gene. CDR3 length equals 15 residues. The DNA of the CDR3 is TGTGCCAGCAGTCCGCCGGCTAGCGGCAAAAACATTCAGTACTTC. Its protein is CASSPPASGKNIQYF.